This TCR beta chain derives from a study of T cell changes during pregnancy in multiple sclerosis. Here immunoSEQ multiplex PCR was the method, and the copy in TCRdb shows in-frame clones only, minus some. The sample has 50,000 to 60,000 clones; approximately 90% are singletons. The germline V and J ends were trimmed by 1 base and 8 bases, with 11 bases remaining between them. Per germline, CDR1 SGHAT and CDR2 FQNNGV. The CDR3 is made up of 14 amino acids. This TCR was sampled from a female donor with multiple sclerosis, enrolled in a pregnancy study. This rearrangement joins TRBV11-2 to TRBJ1-4; D is unclear. The sample in question was peripheral blood, obtained after pregnancy. The CDR3 protein is CASSLGVGGEKLFF. In nucleotides, the CDR3 is TGTGCCAGCAGCTTAGGAGTAGGAGGAGAAAAACTGTTTTTT.